This note documents a single T cell receptor (beta chain) sequence. This sample was taken from a study of blood T cell repertoires in COVID-19. At the level of the study: T cells, B-cell-depleted T cells, or PBMCs provided the cDNA or gDNA that served as material.

Trimming shortened V by 4 bases and J by 7 bases, and 14 bases separated the two germline ends. Germline values: CDR1 SGHAT, CDR2 FQNNGV. The CDR3 covers 13 residues. Libraries were prepared by immunoSEQ multiplex PCR; TCRdb keeps only in-frame clonotypes and omits some of them. The repertoire holds 150,000 to 200,000 clones, with roughly 90% as singletons. The sample taken for sequencing was peripheral blood. The chain is built from TRBV11-2 and TRBJ2-7; maybe TRBD1 (5 bases). The receptor was derived from a woman aged 55-70 years who had recovered from COVID-19. CDR3 sequence reads: CASSWGRAEEQYF. The DNA of the CDR3 is TGTGCCAGCAGCTGGGGCAGGGCAGAAGAGCAGTACTTC.